Detailed here is one T cell receptor (beta chain). This entry is derived from a study of blood T cell repertoires in COVID-19. Across the study: T cells, B-cell-depleted T cells, or PBMCs supplied cDNA or gDNA.

Clones were read by immunoSEQ multiplex PCR, and TCRdb kept only the in-frame ones, dropping some. The data contain about 390,000 clones, 70% to 90% of them singletons. The specimen was peripheral blood. This sequence originates from a woman aged 55-75 years with COVID-19, enrolled during active disease.

Here the CDR3 DNA reads TGTGCCAGCAGGGGAAGCGGGGGGCCCCAGACCCAGTACTTC. Encoded protein: CASRGSGGPQTQYF. The chain uses TRBV3-1 (or the pseudogene TRBV3-2) and TRBJ2-5; 9 nucleotides agree with TRBD2. V shed 6 bases and J 6 bases; nucleotides not matched to a gene: 8. This CDR3 contains 14 residues. Germline assignment: CDR1 LGHDT and CDR2 YNNKEL (reference sequence).